Listed below are T cell receptor beta chains from one sample, sequenced in a study of human T cells and chemical hapten exposure. MiXCR, applied by TCRdb to the RACE reads, yields one record per CDR3 protein. The sample shows 140,000 or so distinct CDR3 sequences, about an eighth of them seen only once. Sequenced here: whole blood, sampled in connection with sensitization to the hapten diphenylcyclopropenone (DPC). Receptors originate from a woman aged 45-59 years with alopecia areata. Some clones in this sample may be carry-over from other donors' samples. Each CDR3 is given with its conserved first and last residue. Fields, in order: V gene, J gene, clone size, D gene, CDR3 DNA, CDR3 protein. The D gene is left open where the match is weak. Expanded clones get a size class; other rows say once, few or many, or leave the size out.

V gene: TRBV28; J gene: TRBJ1-5; clone size: many; D gene: TRBD1; CDR3 DNA: TGTGCCAGCAGCTCGACAGGGAGTAGCAATCAGCCCCAGCATTTT; CDR3 protein: CASSSTGSSNQPQHF
V gene: TRBV11-3; J gene: TRBJ2-3; clone size: NA; D gene: NA; CDR3 DNA: TGTGCCAGCAGCTTTGGGACGGCGCCAGATACGCAGTATTTT; CDR3 protein: CASSFGTAPDTQYF
V gene: TRBV11-1; J gene: TRBJ2-1; clone size: few; D gene: NA; CDR3 DNA: TGTGCCAGCAGCTTGGGAGCGTTTTTATACAATGAGCAGTTCTTC; CDR3 protein: CASSLGAFLYNEQFF
V gene: TRBV5-1; J gene: TRBJ2-7; clone size: few; D gene: TRBD2; CDR3 DNA: TGCGCCAGCAGCCCCCAACTAGCGGGAGGGCCCTACGAGCAGTACTTC; CDR3 protein: CASSPQLAGGPYEQYF
V gene: TRBV29-1; J gene: TRBJ1-1; clone size: few; D gene: NA; CDR3 DNA: TGCAGCGTTGTGGGGCACACTGAAGCTTTCTTT; CDR3 protein: CSVVGHTEAFF
V gene: TRBV21-1; J gene: TRBJ2-7; clone size: many; D gene: NA; CDR3 DNA: TGTGCCAGCAGCAAAAGCGGGAGCGAGCAGTACTTC; CDR3 protein: CASSKSGSEQYF
V gene: TRBV4-3; J gene: TRBJ2-2; clone size: NA; D gene: NA; CDR3 DNA: TGCGCCAGCAGCCCAGGGGGGCCCTACACCGGGGAGCTGTTTTTT; CDR3 protein: CASSPGGPYTGELFF
V gene: TRBV6-5; J gene: TRBJ2-2; clone size: NA; D gene: TRBD1; CDR3 DNA: TGTGCCAGCAGCGGACAGGGTAGAGCCGGGGAGCTGTTTTTT; CDR3 protein: CASSGQGRAGELFF
V gene: TRBV2; J gene: TRBJ2-3; clone size: NA; D gene: NA; CDR3 DNA: TGTGCCAGCAGTCCGACGGAGGGTCTCACAGATACGCAGTATTTT; CDR3 protein: CASSPTEGLTDTQYF
V gene: TRBV6-1; J gene: TRBJ1-4; clone size: few; D gene: NA; CDR3 DNA: TGTGCCAGCAGTGAATTGGCGGGAAGGACTAATGAAAAACTGTTTTTT; CDR3 protein: CASSELAGRTNEKLFF
V gene: TRBV28; J gene: TRBJ2-4; clone size: NA; D gene: TRBD2; CDR3 DNA: TGTGCCAGCAGCTCAGCGGGGGCCGTAGCCAAAAACATTCAGTACTTC; CDR3 protein: CASSSAGAVAKNIQYF
V gene: TRBV5-1; J gene: TRBJ2-7; clone size: NA; D gene: NA; CDR3 DNA: TGCGCCAGCAGCTCTGACAGAAGCTCCTACGAGCAGTACTTC; CDR3 protein: CASSSDRSSYEQYF
V gene: TRBV5-1; J gene: TRBJ2-1; clone size: many; D gene: TRBD2; CDR3 DNA: TGCGCCAGCAGCGGGACTATAAGGAATGAGCAGTTCTTC; CDR3 protein: CASSGTIRNEQFF
V gene: TRBV7-9; J gene: TRBJ2-1; clone size: many; D gene: TRBD2; CDR3 DNA: TGTGCCAGCAGCATCACTAGCGGCTCCTACAATGAGCAGTTCTTC; CDR3 protein: CASSITSGSYNEQFF
V gene: TRBV3-1; J gene: TRBJ1-1; clone size: NA; D gene: TRBD1; CDR3 DNA: TGTGCCAGCAGCCCCCAGGACAGGTTGAACACTGAAGCTTTCTTT; CDR3 protein: CASSPQDRLNTEAFF
V gene: TRBV29-1; J gene: TRBJ2-3; clone size: NA; D gene: NA; CDR3 DNA: TGCAGCGTCGACCGGCGGGGCAGCACAGATACGCAGTATTTT; CDR3 protein: CSVDRRGSTDTQYF
V gene: TRBV7-9; J gene: TRBJ2-5; clone size: many; D gene: TRBD2; CDR3 DNA: TGTGCCAGCAGCTTATGGAGAGCGGGAGGGTCTCAAGAGACCCAGTACTTC; CDR3 protein: CASSLWRAGGSQETQYF
V gene: TRBV20-1; J gene: TRBJ2-1; clone size: NA; D gene: TRBD1; CDR3 DNA: TGCAGTGCGAAGAGAATCCCGGGACAGGGGATTTACAATGAGCAGTTCTTC; CDR3 protein: CSAKRIPGQGIYNEQFF
V gene: TRBV30; J gene: TRBJ1-2; clone size: NA; D gene: NA; CDR3 DNA: TGTGCCTGGCCGGGGGGCCCCAATGGCTACACCTTC; CDR3 protein: CAWPGGPNGYTF
V gene: TRBV29-1; J gene: TRBJ2-1; clone size: many; D gene: TRBD2; CDR3 DNA: TGCAGCCCTGAGCGGGAGGGGTCCTACAATGAGCAGTTCTTC; CDR3 protein: CSPEREGSYNEQFF
V gene: TRBV7-8; J gene: TRBJ1-4; clone size: NA; D gene: NA; CDR3 DNA: TGTGCCAGCAGCTTTAGGGTGGGAGGTGAAAAACTGTTTTTT; CDR3 protein: CASSFRVGGEKLFF
V gene: TRBV20-1; J gene: TRBJ1-1; clone size: NA; D gene: TRBD1; CDR3 DNA: TGCAGTGCAAGGGGGCCAGGGCCGGAAGCTTTCTTT; CDR3 protein: CSARGPGPEAFF
V gene: TRBV7-3; J gene: TRBJ2-5; clone size: NA; D gene: TRBD1; CDR3 DNA: TGTGCCAGCAGCGCGCAATTAACAGGGGGCCAAGAGACCCAGTACTTC; CDR3 protein: CASSAQLTGGQETQYF
V gene: TRBV19; J gene: TRBJ2-7; clone size: NA; D gene: TRBD1; CDR3 DNA: TGTGCCAGTAGTGCAGGTTCCGGGACAGGACCCTACGAGCAGTACTTC; CDR3 protein: CASSAGSGTGPYEQYF
V gene: TRBV18; J gene: TRBJ2-2; clone size: NA; D gene: NA; CDR3 DNA: TGTGCCAGCTCACCAGGGACGGGCGACACCGGGGAGCTGTTTTTT; CDR3 protein: CASSPGTGDTGELFF
V gene: TRBV27; J gene: TRBJ2-7; clone size: few; D gene: NA; CDR3 DNA: TGTGCCAGCAGTTCCCCAAAACCGGGCCTCTACGAGCAGTACTTC; CDR3 protein: CASSSPKPGLYEQYF
V gene: TRBV11-1; J gene: TRBJ2-7; clone size: NA; D gene: TRBD1; CDR3 DNA: TGTGCCAGCAGCTTACCGGGACAGGGGCAAAACGAGCAGTACTTC; CDR3 protein: CASSLPGQGQNEQYF
V gene: TRBV20-1; J gene: TRBJ2-7; clone size: NA; D gene: NA; CDR3 DNA: TGCAGTGCTAGAGTAAATCCTTCCTTCCACGAGCAGTACTTC; CDR3 protein: CSARVNPSFHEQYF
V gene: TRBV7-3; J gene: TRBJ1-5; clone size: many; D gene: NA; CDR3 DNA: TGTGCCAGCAGCCGGGACGGTCCTAATCAGCCCCAGCATTTT; CDR3 protein: CASSRDGPNQPQHF
V gene: TRBV3-1; J gene: TRBJ1-1; clone size: many; D gene: NA; CDR3 DNA: TGTGCCAGCAGCCAACCCCGGGGCCCTACGAACACTGAAGCTTTCTTT; CDR3 protein: CASSQPRGPTNTEAFF
V gene: TRBV3-2; J gene: TRBJ2-2; clone size: NA; D gene: NA; CDR3 DNA: TGTGCCAGCAGCCCGAGGCTAGCGGGGTGCACCGGGGAGCTGTTTTTT; CDR3 protein: CASSPRLAGCTGELFF
V gene: TRBV5-4; J gene: TRBJ2-3; clone size: many; D gene: TRBD1; CDR3 DNA: TGTGCCAGCAGCTTGGGTTCAGGGGGCATCGCAGATACGCAGTATTTT; CDR3 protein: CASSLGSGGIADTQYF
V gene: TRBV29-1; J gene: TRBJ2-1; clone size: NA; D gene: NA; CDR3 DNA: TGCAGCGTTGAGCGCGGTTCGGATGAGCAGTTCTTC; CDR3 protein: CSVERGSDEQFF
V gene: TRBV6-5; J gene: TRBJ2-5; clone size: few; D gene: TRBD1; CDR3 DNA: TGTGCCAGCTCCCGGGACAGGCTCGAGGGGGCCCAGTACTTC; CDR3 protein: CASSRDRLEGAQYF
V gene: TRBV10-3; J gene: TRBJ2-5; clone size: few; D gene: TRBD1; CDR3 DNA: TGTGCCATCAGTGATGGACAGGGGGCCGAGACCCAGTACTTC; CDR3 protein: CAISDGQGAETQYF
V gene: TRBV5-6; J gene: TRBJ1-2; clone size: NA; D gene: TRBD1; CDR3 DNA: TGTGCCAGCAGCTTACAGGGGGCCCTACCCTATGGCTACACCTTC; CDR3 protein: CASSLQGALPYGYTF
V gene: TRBV20-1; J gene: TRBJ1-2; clone size: NA; D gene: TRBD1; CDR3 DNA: TGCAGTGCCCCGGACAGGGGGGCGGCGAGAGGCTACACCTTC; CDR3 protein: CSAPDRGAARGYTF
V gene: TRBV7-3; J gene: TRBJ2-1; clone size: medium-sized; D gene: NA; CDR3 DNA: TGTGCCAGCAGCTTAACTGGGACCCATGAGCAGTTCTTC; CDR3 protein: CASSLTGTHEQFF
V gene: TRBV19; J gene: TRBJ2-7; clone size: NA; D gene: NA; CDR3 DNA: TGTGCCAAGTTCCGGGACGCATCCTACGAGCAGTACTTC; CDR3 protein: CAKFRDASYEQYF
V gene: TRBV7-2; J gene: TRBJ2-5; clone size: few; D gene: TRBD1; CDR3 DNA: TGTGCCAGTTCGGGACAGGGGGGTAGGGAGACCCAGTACTTC; CDR3 protein: CASSGQGGRETQYF
V gene: TRBV19; J gene: TRBJ1-5; clone size: few; D gene: TRBD1; CDR3 DNA: TGTGCCAGTAGCAACGCAGGGGGGGGATCTGGCAATCAGCCCCAGCATTTT; CDR3 protein: CASSNAGGGSGNQPQHF